These 24 T cell receptor beta chains originate from one sample sequenced in a study of T-cell memory formation after mild COVID-19. A single record per CDR3 protein comes from TCRdb applying MiXCR to the 5' RACE reads. The sample records roughly 400,000 distinct CDR3 sequences, 20% to 30% being singletons. What was sequenced was PBMCs or a T cell subset sorted from them (not recorded which). The source of these receptors is an adult woman who had mild COVID-19 (a few samples of this study predate the infection). Cell type and time point are not known.

In its sample, this clonotype was seen a few times. The V and J genes are TRBV9 and TRBJ2-1; 8 nucleotides agree with TRBD1. The length of the CDR3 is 14 residues. Germline CDR1 and CDR2: SGDLS and YYNGEE. J was trimmed by 5 bases and V by 4 bases; bases with no gene match: 5. CDR3 residues: CASSLRDRNNEQFF. The CDR3 nucleotides are TGTGCCAGCAGCCTAAGGGACAGGAACAATGAGCAGTTCTTC.

This clonotype has only a few counts. The chain uses TRBV12-3 or TRBV12-4 and TRBJ2-1; D is possibly TRBD1 or TRBD2 (5 bases each). CDR3 size: 14 residues. V lost 3 bases and J 7 bases, leaving 13 bases between the germline ends. CDR3 nucleotide sequence: TGTGCCAGCAGTTTGGGGAGAGGGACGAATGAGCAGTTCTTC. Protein sequence: CASSLGRGTNEQFF.

V usage is TRBV6-2 or TRBV6-3 and J usage is TRBJ2-7, with TRBD2 matching 11 bases. V lost 0 bases and J lost 3; bases outside the gene matches: 7. Germline V CDR1 and CDR2: MNHEY, SVGEGT. CDR3 length equals 17 residues. CDR3 nucleotides: TGTGCCAGCAGTTACTCGACTAGCGGGACCCTTAACTACGAGCAGTACTTC. Its protein product is CASSYSTSGTLNYEQYF.

There are a few counts of this clonotype. The chain uses TRBV5-5 and TRBJ1-6, with D unresolved. The CDR3 extends over 14 amino acids. Per the germline V gene, CDR1 is SGHKS and CDR2 is YYEKEE (reference sequence). V lost 5 bases, J lost 7 bases, and 13 bases lay in between. The CDR3 reads CASSPPYGNSPLHF. The CDR3 DNA follows: TGTGCCAGCAGTCCGCCTTACGGGAATTCACCCCTCCACTTT.

This clonotype was recorded once. This chain links TRBV27 with TRBJ1-2; TRBD1 aligns across 9 bases. Germline loops: CDR1 MNHEY, CDR2 SMNVEV (reference sequence). The CDR3 runs to 16 residues. J lost 3 bases, V lost 6 bases, and 11 bases had no gene match. This CDR3 reads CASRTTGGVVDYGYTF. The CDR3 bases are TGTGCCAGCAGAACGACAGGGGGAGTAGTTGACTATGGCTACACCTTC.

In its sample, this clonotype was seen a few times. This chain uses TRBV20-1 with TRBJ2-1; TRBD2 matches at 12 bases. The V gene end was trimmed by 4 bases and the J gene end by 8 bases; junction bases not matched to a gene: 6. CDR1 DFQATT and CDR2 SNEGSKA come from the germline V gene (reference sequence). This CDR3 spans 14 amino acids. The CDR3 region has the DNA TGCAGTGCTACGACTAGCGGGAGTCGTCATGAGCAGTTCTTC. This encodes CSATTSGSRHEQFF.

The rearrangement uses TRBV29-1 and TRBJ2-1; 11 nucleotides align to TRBD2. CDR1 is SQVTM, CDR2 ANQGSEA, per germline. The length of the CDR3 is 11 residues. J was trimmed by 15 bases and V by 3 bases; bases with no gene match: 4. The DNA for the CDR3 is TGCAGCGTTGATGGACTAGCGGGTCGGTTCTTC. Its protein product is CSVDGLAGRFF.

The gene calls are TRBV12-3 or TRBV12-4 and TRBJ2-7; TRBD2 is a possible D gene (5 bases). The CDR3 totals 12 residues. V dropped 3 bases and J dropped 6 bases, with 9 bases sitting between them. The chain's CDR3 is CASSLWGVEQYF. The CDR3 DNA sequence: TGTGCCAGCAGTTTGTGGGGAGTCGAGCAGTACTTC.

This CDR3 reads CASAKEYNEQFF. The CDR3 bases are TGTGCCAGCGCGAAGGAGTATAATGAGCAGTTCTTC. This chain joins TRBV11-2 and TRBJ2-1; D is unclear. The CDR3 covers 12 residues. V lost 8 bases and J 7 bases, leaving 12 bases between the germline ends. Looked up from germline, CDR1 is SGHAT and CDR2 is FQNNGV.

In its sample, this clonotype was seen a few times. The rearrangement uses TRBV7-8 and TRBJ2-5; D might be TRBD2 (5 bases). This CDR3 is built from 19 residues. The germline V and J ends were trimmed by 1 base and 4 bases, with 25 bases remaining between them. The V gene's germline CDR1 is SGHVS and CDR2 FQNEAQ. CDR3 DNA sequence: TGTGCCAGCAGCTTAGACGGTTGGCCAAAACGGACTCCGGCAGAGACCCAGTACTTC. It is translated as CASSLDGWPKRTPAETQYF.

The gene calls are TRBV5-1 and TRBJ1-1; D uncertain. The CDR3 is made up of 15 amino acids. V lost 6 bases and J lost 8, with 23 bases in between. Per the germline V gene, CDR1 is SGHRS and CDR2 is YFSETQ. In DNA, the CDR3 is TGCGCCAGCACCTCCAATATTGGGCCCACCGGGGAAGCTTTCTTT. Translation: CASTSNIGPTGEAFF.

This clonotype has a handful of counts. The chain carries TRBV29-1 and TRBJ2-7, with D possibly being TRBD1 (6 bases). Germline CDR1 reads SQVTM; CDR2 reads ANQGSEA. This CDR3 has 14 residues. V lost 4 bases and J lost 2, with 15 bases in between. CDR3: CSVVGRGWTYEQYF. CDR3 in DNA: TGCAGCGTTGTTGGCAGGGGATGGACCTACGAGCAGTACTTC.

This clonotype was seen repeatedly, ten times or more. The V call is TRBV7-2, the J call TRBJ2-7, with a weak D call TRBD1 (5 bases). The CDR3 totals 14 residues. CDR1 is SGHTA, CDR2 FQGNSA, per germline. Deletions cut 5 bases from V and 3 bases from J, with 14 bases between. In DNA form, the CDR3 reads TGTGCCAGCAGCGATAATTGGGGCAGCTACGAGCAGTACTTC. Its protein product is CASSDNWGSYEQYF.

The chain employs TRBV29-1 and TRBJ2-3; 9 nucleotides match TRBD2. Germline values: CDR1 SQVTM, CDR2 ANQGSEA. The ends lost 5 bases at V and 6 bases at J; junction bases unmatched: 9. This CDR3 has 14 residues. The CDR3, as DNA: TGCAGCGTTAACGGGCTAGCGGGGCTTGATACGCAGTATTTT. Translating gives CSVNGLAGLDTQYF.

This clonotype was seen more than once but under ten times. The chain has TRBV29-1 and TRBJ2-7; the match to TRBD1 covers 8 bases. The CDR3 is 18 residues long. Per germline, CDR1 SQVTM and CDR2 ANQGSEA. The V segment lost 1 base and the J segment 4 bases; nucleotides outside the gene matches: 18. CDR3 DNA sequence: TGCAGCGTTGAAGCTTCACCCCTAACAGGGGGTTTTCTTTACGAGCAGTACTTC. Protein sequence: CSVEASPLTGGFLYEQYF.

In its sample, this clonotype was seen a few times. The chain uses TRBV5-6 and TRBJ2-1, with TRBD2 as a possible D gene (5 bases). Germline-derived CDR1 and CDR2 are SGHDT and YYEEEE. The CDR3 is 18 residues long. Trimming shortened V by 1 base and J by 2 bases, and 19 bases separated the two germline ends. DNA of the CDR3: TGTGCCAGCAGCTTGCCTCTGAGGGCCGTTCTAACCTACAATGAGCAGTTCTTC. This gives the protein CASSLPLRAVLTYNEQFF.

This clonotype has only a few counts. V usage is TRBV29-1 and J usage is TRBJ2-3; 12 bases map to TRBD1. This CDR3 is built from 15 residues. V shed 7 bases and J 5 bases; nucleotides not matched to a gene: 10. The germline V gene encodes CDR1 SQVTM and CDR2 ANQGSEA. The CDR3 protein is CSANRDRGLGDTQYF. In nucleotides, the CDR3 is TGCAGCGCAAACCGGGACAGGGGGCTAGGAGATACGCAGTATTTT.

The chain employs TRBV29-1 and TRBJ2-2; 7 positions agree with TRBD2. The CDR3 is made up of 15 amino acids. The V gene end was trimmed by 2 bases and the J gene end by 2 bases; junction bases not matched to a gene: 5. CDR1 is SQVTM, CDR2 ANQGSEA, per germline. CDR3: CSVERAGLNTGELFF. Here the CDR3 DNA reads TGCAGCGTTGAAAGAGCGGGACTCAACACCGGGGAGCTGTTTTTT.

There are a few counts of this clonotype. This chain uses TRBV27 with TRBJ2-3; maybe TRBD2 (5 bases). Germline loops: CDR1 MNHEY, CDR2 SMNVEV (reference sequence). V lost 2 bases and J lost 2, with 14 bases in between. The CDR3 extends over 16 amino acids. Here the CDR3 reads CASSLRGRGFTDTQYF. Written as DNA, the CDR3 is TGTGCCAGCAGTTTACGAGGGAGAGGTTTCACAGATACGCAGTATTTT.

V usage is TRBV12-3 or TRBV12-4 and J usage is TRBJ1-1, with 7 positions matching TRBD1. The V segment lost 8 bases and the J segment 4 bases; nucleotides outside the gene matches: 7. This CDR3 contains 13 residues. The CDR3 here is CASRTTGSTEAFF. Here the CDR3 DNA reads TGTGCCAGCCGCACGACAGGGTCCACTGAAGCTTTCTTT.

This clonotype was seen a handful of times. The rearrangement joins TRBV5-1 to TRBJ2-7; TRBD1 agrees at 9 bases. There are 14 residues in the CDR3. Germline CDR1 reads SGHRS; CDR2 reads YFSETQ. V was clipped by 3 bases and J by 6 bases; unmatched bases: 7. CDR3 sequence (DNA): TGCGCCAGCAGCTGGGGACAGGGCTCCCTCGAGCAGTACTTC. It specifies CASSWGQGSLEQYF.

This clonotype was recorded a few times. The J gene is TRBJ2-7, the V gene TRBV6-5; possible D gene TRBD1, 5 bases. This CDR3 spans 12 amino acids. V gave up 6 bases and J gave up 3 bases, with 9 bases separating them. Germline values: CDR1 MNHEY, CDR2 SVGAGI. The CDR3 coding sequence is TGTGCCAGCAGGGCAAGGGGCTACGAGCAGTACTTC. Translating it yields CASRARGYEQYF.

Only a few counts were recorded for this clonotype. The J gene is TRBJ1-1, the V gene TRBV3-1, with D tentatively TRBD1 (5 bases). The CDR3 totals 15 residues. Trimming took off 4 bases at V and 2 bases at J, with 14 bases between the two ends. Germline V lookup: CDR1 LGHDT, CDR2 YNNKEL (reference sequence). CDR3 DNA: TGTGCCAGCAGCCCGGGTGGGGCGGAAAACACTGAAGCTTTCTTT. This translates into CASSPGGAENTEAFF.

This clonotype has more than one count but fewer than ten. The J gene is TRBJ1-2, the V gene TRBV12-3 or TRBV12-4; no firm D call. V dropped 5 bases and J dropped 4 bases, with 20 bases sitting between them. This CDR3 has 16 amino acids. The CDR3 here is CASSQTGSPNSYGYTF. In DNA form, the CDR3 reads TGTGCCAGCAGTCAGACCGGGAGCCCCAACTCCTATGGCTACACCTTC.